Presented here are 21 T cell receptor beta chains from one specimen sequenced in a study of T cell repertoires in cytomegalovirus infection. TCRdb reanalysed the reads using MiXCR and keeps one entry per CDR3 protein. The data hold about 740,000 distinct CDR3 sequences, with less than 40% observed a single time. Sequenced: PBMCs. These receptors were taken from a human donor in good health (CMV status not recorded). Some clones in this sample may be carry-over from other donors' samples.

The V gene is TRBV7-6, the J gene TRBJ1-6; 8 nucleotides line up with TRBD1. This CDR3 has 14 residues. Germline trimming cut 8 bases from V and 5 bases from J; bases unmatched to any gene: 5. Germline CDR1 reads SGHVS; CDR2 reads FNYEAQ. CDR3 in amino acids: CASSDRANNSPLHF. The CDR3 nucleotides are TGTGCCAGCTCGGACAGGGCGAATAATTCACCCCTCCACTTT.

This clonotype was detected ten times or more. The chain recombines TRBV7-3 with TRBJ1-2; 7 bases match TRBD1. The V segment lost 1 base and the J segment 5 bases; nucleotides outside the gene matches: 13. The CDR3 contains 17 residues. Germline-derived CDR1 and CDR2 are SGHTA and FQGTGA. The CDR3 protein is CASSLIGGLGTDYGYTF. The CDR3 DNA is TGTGCCAGCAGCTTAATAGGCGGTCTGGGGACAGATTATGGCTACACCTTC.

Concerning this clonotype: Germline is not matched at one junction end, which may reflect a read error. As DNA, the CDR3 is TGTGCCAGCAGTTTACGTCTGGGGGAGCCCTCCCACAATGAGCAGTTCTTC. This encodes CASSLRLGEPSHNEQFF. The chain has TRBV12-3 or TRBV12-4 and TRBJ2-1; tentatively, D is TRBD1 or TRBD2 (5 bases each). The CDR3 runs 17 residues.

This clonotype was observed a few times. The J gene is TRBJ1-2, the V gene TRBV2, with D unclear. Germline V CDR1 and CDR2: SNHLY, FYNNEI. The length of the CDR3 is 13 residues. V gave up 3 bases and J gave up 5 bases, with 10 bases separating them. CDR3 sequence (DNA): TGTGCCAGCAGTGAGAGGACTAGATATGGCTACACCTTC. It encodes CASSERTRYGYTF.

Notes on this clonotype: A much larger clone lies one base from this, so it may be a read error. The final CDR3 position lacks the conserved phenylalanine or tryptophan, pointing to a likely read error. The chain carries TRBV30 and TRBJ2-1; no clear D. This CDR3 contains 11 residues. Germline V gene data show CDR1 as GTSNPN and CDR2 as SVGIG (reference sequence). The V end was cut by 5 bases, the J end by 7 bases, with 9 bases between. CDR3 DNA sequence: TGTGCCTGGGGGCCAAATAATGAGCAGTTCTTA. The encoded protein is CAWGPNNEQFL.

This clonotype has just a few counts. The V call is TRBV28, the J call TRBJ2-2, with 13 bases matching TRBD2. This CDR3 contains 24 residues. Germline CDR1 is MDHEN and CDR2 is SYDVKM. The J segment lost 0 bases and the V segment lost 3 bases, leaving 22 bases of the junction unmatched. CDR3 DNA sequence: TGTGCCAGCAGTTTTATGGCTGACCTCTCGACTAGCGGGGGGATCACCGCGAACACCGGGGAGCTGTTTTTT. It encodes CASSFMADLSTSGGITANTGELFF.

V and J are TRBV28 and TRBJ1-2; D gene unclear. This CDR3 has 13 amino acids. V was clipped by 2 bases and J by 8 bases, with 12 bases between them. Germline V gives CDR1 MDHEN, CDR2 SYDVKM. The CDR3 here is CASSLVPGRGYTF. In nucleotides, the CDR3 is TGTGCCAGCAGTTTAGTCCCCGGTCGGGGCTACACCTTC.

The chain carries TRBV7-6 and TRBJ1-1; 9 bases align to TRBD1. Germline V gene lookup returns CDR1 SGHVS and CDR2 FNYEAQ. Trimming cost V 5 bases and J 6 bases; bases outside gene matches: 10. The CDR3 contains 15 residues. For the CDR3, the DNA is TGTGCCAGCAGCGATTACCGGGACAGGGCCTCTGAAGCTTTCTTT. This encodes CASSDYRDRASEAFF.

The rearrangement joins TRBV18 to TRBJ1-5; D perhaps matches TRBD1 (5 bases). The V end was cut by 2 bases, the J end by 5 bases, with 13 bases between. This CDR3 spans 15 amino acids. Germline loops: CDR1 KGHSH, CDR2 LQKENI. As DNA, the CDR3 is TGTGCCAGCTCACCATTTGAGGGGCAAGATCAGCCCCAGCATTTT. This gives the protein CASSPFEGQDQPQHF.

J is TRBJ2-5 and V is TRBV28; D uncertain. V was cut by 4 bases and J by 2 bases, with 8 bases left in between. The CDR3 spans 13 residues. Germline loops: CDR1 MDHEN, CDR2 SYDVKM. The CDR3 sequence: CASSSVVQETQYF. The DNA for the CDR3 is TGTGCCAGCAGTTCAGTGGTTCAAGAGACCCAGTACTTC.

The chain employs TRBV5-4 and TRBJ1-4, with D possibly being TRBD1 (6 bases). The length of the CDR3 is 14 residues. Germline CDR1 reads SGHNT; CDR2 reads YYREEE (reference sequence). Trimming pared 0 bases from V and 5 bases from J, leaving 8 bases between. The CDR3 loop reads CASSLDRVNEKLFF. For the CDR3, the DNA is TGTGCCAGCAGCTTGGACAGGGTGAATGAAAAACTGTTTTTT.

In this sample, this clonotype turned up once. The CDR3 is CASLGQGIDEQFF. The CDR3, as DNA: TGCGCCAGCCTGGGACAGGGAATAGATGAGCAGTTCTTC. The chain has TRBV5-1 and TRBJ2-1; 9 nucleotides agree with TRBD1. The CDR3 contains 13 residues. Germline CDR1 is SGHRS and CDR2 is YFSETQ. Trimming removed 7 bases from V and 8 bases from J; junction bases left unmatched: 7.

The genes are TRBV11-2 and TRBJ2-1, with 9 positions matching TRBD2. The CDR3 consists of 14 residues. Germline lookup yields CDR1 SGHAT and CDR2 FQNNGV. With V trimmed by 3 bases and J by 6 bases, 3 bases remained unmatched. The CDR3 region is CASSFASGTNEQFF. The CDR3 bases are TGTGCCAGCAGCTTTGCTAGCGGGACCAATGAGCAGTTCTTC.

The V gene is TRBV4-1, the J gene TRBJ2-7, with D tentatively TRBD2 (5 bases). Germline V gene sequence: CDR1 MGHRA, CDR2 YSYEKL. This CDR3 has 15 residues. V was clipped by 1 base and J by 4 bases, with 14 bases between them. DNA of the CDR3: TGCGCCAGCAGCCAAGGCCCGCGGACTTCGTACGAGCAGTACTTC. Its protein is CASSQGPRTSYEQYF.

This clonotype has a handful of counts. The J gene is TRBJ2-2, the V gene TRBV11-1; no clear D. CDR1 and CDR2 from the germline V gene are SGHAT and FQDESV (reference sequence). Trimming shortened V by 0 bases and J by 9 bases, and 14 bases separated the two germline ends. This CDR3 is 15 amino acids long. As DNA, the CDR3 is TGTGCCAGCAGCTTAGCGGGCAGCGTTGGTCGGGAGCTGTTTTTT. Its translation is CASSLAGSVGRELFF.

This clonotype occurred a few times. CDR3 DNA sequence: TGTGCCAGCAGTGATAGTGGGACCCCGAAGACCCAGTACTTC. It is translated as CASSDSGTPKTQYF. The V and J genes are TRBV7-6 and TRBJ2-5; the D call may be TRBD1 or TRBD2 (5 bases each). The CDR3 loop spans 14 amino acids. Germline V gene sequence: CDR1 SGHVS, CDR2 FNYEAQ. V gave up 6 bases and J gave up 6 bases, with 17 bases separating them.

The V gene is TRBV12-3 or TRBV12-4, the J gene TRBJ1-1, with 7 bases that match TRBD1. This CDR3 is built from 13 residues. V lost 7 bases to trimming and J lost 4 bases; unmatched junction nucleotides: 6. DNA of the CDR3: TGTGCCAGCAAGGAGACAGGGTCCACTGAAGCTTTCTTT. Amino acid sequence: CASKETGSTEAFF.

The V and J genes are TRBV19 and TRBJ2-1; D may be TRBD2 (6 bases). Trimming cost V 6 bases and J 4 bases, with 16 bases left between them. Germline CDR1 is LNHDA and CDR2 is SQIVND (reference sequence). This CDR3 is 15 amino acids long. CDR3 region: CASRTSASGYNEQFF. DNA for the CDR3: TGTGCCAGTAGAACGTCGGCCAGCGGGTACAATGAGCAGTTCTTC. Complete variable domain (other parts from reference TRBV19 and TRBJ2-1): DGGITQSPKYLFRKEGQNVTLSCEQNLNHDAMYWYRQDPGQGLRLIYYSQIVNDFQKGDIAEGYSVSREKKESFPLTVTSAQKNPTAFYLCASRTSASGYNEQFFGPGTRLTVL.

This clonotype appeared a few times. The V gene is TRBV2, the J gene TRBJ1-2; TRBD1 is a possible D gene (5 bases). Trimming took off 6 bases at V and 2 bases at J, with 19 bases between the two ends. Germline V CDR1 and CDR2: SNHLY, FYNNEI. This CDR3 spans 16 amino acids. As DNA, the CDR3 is TGTGCCAGCAGCCCGGGACTGATTTCCCTCAACTATGGCTACACCTTC. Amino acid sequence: CASSPGLISLNYGYTF.

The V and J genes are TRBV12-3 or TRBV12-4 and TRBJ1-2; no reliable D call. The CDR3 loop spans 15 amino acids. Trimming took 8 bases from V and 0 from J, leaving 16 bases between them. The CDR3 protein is CASRKAAAANYGYTF. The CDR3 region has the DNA TGTGCCAGCCGGAAGGCAGCTGCAGCTAACTATGGCTACACCTTC.

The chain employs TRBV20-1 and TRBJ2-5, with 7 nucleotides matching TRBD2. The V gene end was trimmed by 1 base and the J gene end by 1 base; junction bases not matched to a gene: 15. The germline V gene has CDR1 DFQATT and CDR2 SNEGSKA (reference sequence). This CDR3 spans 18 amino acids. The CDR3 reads CSARGFGTGVAGQETQYF. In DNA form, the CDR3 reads TGCAGTGCTAGAGGGTTCGGGACTGGGGTAGCGGGCCAAGAGACCCAGTACTTC.